The entry below gives a single T cell receptor (beta chain) sequence along with its context. The antigen is undetermined. The sample is drawn from a study of OX40 agonist ivuxolimab in advanced cancers. Samples were taken at baseline and on day 1 of cycles 4 and 7. Findings of the study overall: Mean expanded clone counts were higher in CD8+ than CD4+ T cells.

Method: immunoSEQ multiplex PCR; TCRdb's copy keeps in-frame clones and lacks some. This sample carries about 69,000 clones, around four fifths of them seen once, and the ten largest clones take 2% to 2.5%. This sequence was found in an adult with an advanced solid tumor such as melanoma, head and neck, liver or kidney cancer. Sequences were derived from CD4+ or CD8+ T cells sorted from blood, sampled in a trial of the OX40 agonist ivuxolimab.

The DNA for the CDR3 is TGTGCCAGTAGTTCCGACCTCAGGGCAACTAATGAAAAACTGTTTTTT. It is translated as CASSSDLRATNEKLFF. The chain uses TRBV19 and TRBJ1-4; a possible D gene is TRBD1 (5 bases). This CDR3 is 16 amino acids long. CDR1 LNHDA and CDR2 SQIVND come from the germline V gene (reference sequence). The V gene lost 5 bases and the J gene lost 0 bases, with 13 bases spanning the gap.